The T cell receptor (beta chain) under discussion was sequenced for a study of OX40 agonist ivuxolimab in advanced cancers. Turning to this clone: Its antigen is unknown.

TCRdb keeps only in-frame clones here, not all; method: immunoSEQ multiplex PCR. The sample contains some 67,000 clones, around 84% of which appear only once. Findings of the study overall: The study found among the lowest clonal expansion in partial responders at 0.1-3.0 mg/kg.

Germline V gene data show CDR1 as KGHSH and CDR2 as LQKENI. The CDR3 covers 15 residues. V was clipped by 3 bases and J by 5 bases; unmatched bases: 7. The V and J genes are TRBV18 and TRBJ2-1, with 7 bases lining up with TRBD1. This receptor was taken from an adult with an advanced solid tumor such as melanoma, head and neck, liver or kidney cancer. The starting material was CD4+ or CD8+ T cells sorted from blood, obtained in a trial of the OX40 agonist ivuxolimab. The CDR3, as DNA: TGTGCCAGCTCACCTAGGGGACAGCCTAACAATGAGCAGTTCTTC. Translating it yields CASSPRGQPNNEQFF.